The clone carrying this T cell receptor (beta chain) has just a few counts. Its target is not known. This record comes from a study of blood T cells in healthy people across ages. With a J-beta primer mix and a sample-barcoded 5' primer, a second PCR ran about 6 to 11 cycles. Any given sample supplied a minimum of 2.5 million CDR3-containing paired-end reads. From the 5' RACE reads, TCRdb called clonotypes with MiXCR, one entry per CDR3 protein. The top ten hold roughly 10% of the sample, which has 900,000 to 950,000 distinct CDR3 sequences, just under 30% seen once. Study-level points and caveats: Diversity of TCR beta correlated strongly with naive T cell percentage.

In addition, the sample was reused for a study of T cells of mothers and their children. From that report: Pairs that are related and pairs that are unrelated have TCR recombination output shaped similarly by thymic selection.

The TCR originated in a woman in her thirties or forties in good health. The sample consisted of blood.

CDR3 region: CASSVDIHGQGGEQYF. DNA for the CDR3: TGTGCCAGCAGCGTAGATATCCATGGACAGGGTGGCGAGCAGTACTTC. V is TRBV9 and J is TRBJ2-5, with 8 bases identical to TRBD1. TRBJ2-7 matches the DNA end more closely, so the J call is doubtful. The CDR3 is made up of 16 amino acids. CDR1 and CDR2 (germline): SGDLS, YYNGEE.